This entry lists 25 T cell receptor beta chains sequenced from one sample in a study of blood T cells in healthy people across ages. The second PCR ran about 7 to 12 cycles with a sample-barcoded 5' primer and J-beta primers. In TCRdb, the 5' RACE reads were re-called with MiXCR into one record per CDR3 protein. In the table there are hundreds of thousands of distinct CDR3 sequences, 45% to 60% of which are singletons. Sequencing input: blood. These receptors were collected from a woman aged 80 or older in good health.

Of note for this clonotype: A much more abundant neighbour one base away suggests this may be a read error. The CDR3: CSARDGATTTRQFF. The CDR3 coding sequence is TGCAGTGCTAGAGATGGCGCTACAACGACTCGGCAGTTCTTC. The chain uses TRBV20-1 and TRBJ2-1; the D is unclear. Trimming left V 0 bases short and J 12 bases short, with 18 bases between. Germline V gives CDR1 DFQATT, CDR2 SNEGSKA (reference sequence). This CDR3 spans 14 amino acids.

A remark on this clonotype: Just one base apart from a much larger clone, this may be a read error. This sequence joins TRBV28 and TRBJ2-7; D call uncertain. The germline V gene has CDR1 MDHEN and CDR2 SYDVKM. There are 13 residues in the CDR3. Trimming removed 7 bases at V and 0 bases at J, with 10 bases between. The CDR3 nucleotides read TGTGCCAGCACCGACTCCGCCTCCTACGAGCAGTACTTC. It codes for CASTDSASYEQYF.

A word on this clonotype: The junction shows a germline mismatch at one end, possibly a read error. The chain recombines TRBV14 with TRBJ1-6; 7 nucleotides line up with TRBD1. The length of the CDR3 is 14 residues. Germline CDR1 is SGHDN and CDR2 is FVKESK. The CDR3 nucleotides are TGTGCCAGCAGCCAGGGACAGAATAATTCACCCCCCCACTTT. It translates to CASSQGQNNSPPHF. Complete variable domain (other parts from reference TRBV14 and TRBJ1-6): EAGVTQFPSHSVIEKGQTVTLRCDPISGHDNLYWYRRVMGKEIKFLLHFVKESKQDESGMPNNRFLAERTGGTYSTLKVQPAELEDSGVYFCASSQGQNNSPPHFGNGTRLTVT.

There are a few counts of this clonotype. The V and J genes are TRBV6-6 and TRBJ1-2; the match to TRBD1 covers 8 bases. V dropped 2 bases and J dropped 8; count of bases not matched to a gene: 4. Germline CDR1 reads MNHNY; CDR2 reads SVGAGI (reference sequence). The length of the CDR3 is 13 residues. DNA of the CDR3: TGTGCCAGCAGTTACCTGACAGGGGAAGGCTACACCTTC. Amino acid sequence: CASSYLTGEGYTF.

The chain combines TRBV20-1 with TRBJ1-2, with 10 positions matching TRBD1. The trim removed 6 bases at V and 6 bases at J, leaving 10 bases unmatched. CDR1 and CDR2 (germline): DFQATT, SNEGSKA (reference sequence). The CDR3 is 14 residues long. CDR3 residues: CSAYRQGAMDGYTF. Here the CDR3 DNA reads TGCAGTGCCTACAGACAGGGGGCAATGGATGGCTACACCTTC.

With respect to this clonotype: This could be a read error, since a much larger clone is one nucleotide away. The chain links TRBV6-6 to TRBJ2-1; the match to TRBD2 covers 8 bases. CDR3 length: 17 residues. V was clipped by 11 bases and J by 5 bases; unmatched bases: 20. Germline loops: CDR1 MNHNY, CDR2 SVGAGI (reference sequence). The CDR3 nucleotides are TGTGCCCTCGACCGGCTCACAACGGGACTAGTTAACAATGAGCAGTTCTTC. It yields the protein CALDRLTTGLVNNEQFF.

This clonotype occurred many times. J is TRBJ2-1 and V is TRBV6-5; 10 positions match TRBD2. The CDR3 has 16 residues. In germline, CDR1 is MNHEY, CDR2 SVGAGI. The J segment lost 6 bases and the V segment lost 8 bases, leaving 13 bases of the junction unmatched. For the CDR3, the DNA is TGTGCCAGCGCCTCCAGGGGGCTAGCGGGGGCCAATGAGCAGTTCTTC. It yields the protein CASASRGLAGANEQFF.

V gene TRBV2 combines with J gene TRBJ2-3; the match to TRBD2 covers 7 bases. CDR1 and CDR2 (germline): SNHLY, FYNNEI. CDR3 length: 13 residues. V shed 4 bases and J 5 bases; nucleotides not matched to a gene: 3. The CDR3 loop reads CASSAGGQDTQYF. In DNA form, the CDR3 reads TGTGCCAGCAGTGCGGGAGGACAAGATACGCAGTATTTT.

This clonotype has a handful of counts. This may be a read error: a much more frequent sequence differs by one nucleotide. The V call is TRBV12-3 or TRBV12-4, the J call TRBJ2-5; TRBD2 agrees at 11 bases. CDR3 size: 14 residues. Germline trimming cut 4 bases from V and 11 bases from J; bases unmatched to any gene: 9. The CDR3 sequence: CASSSLAGVLEQYF. For the CDR3, the DNA is TGTGCCAGCAGTTCACTAGCGGGAGTTCTTGAGCAGTACTTC.

This chain links TRBV20-1 with TRBJ2-5; D may correspond to TRBD1 or TRBD2 (5 bases each). The last part of the DNA fits TRBJ2-7 better; the J call may be wrong. There are 13 residues in the CDR3. Germline CDR1 reads DFQATT; CDR2 reads SNEGSKA (reference sequence). The CDR3 sequence: CSGTSGRYYEQYF. Here the CDR3 DNA reads TGCAGTGGAACCTCGGGGCGGTACTACGAGCAGTACTTC.

This clonotype showed up many times. The chain joins TRBV20-1 to TRBJ2-6, with D perhaps TRBD1 (6 bases). V lost 5 bases and J 1 base, leaving 18 bases between the germline ends. The germline V gene has CDR1 DFQATT and CDR2 SNEGSKA (reference sequence). The length of the CDR3 is 17 residues. The CDR3 DNA is TGCAGTGCTGGAAGGGGACATAGGAAATCTGGGGCCAACGTCCTGACTTTC. Translating it yields CSAGRGHRKSGANVLTF.

This clonotype was seen repeatedly, ten times or more. The rearrangement joins TRBV21-1 to TRBJ2-7; TRBD1, as called in the table, went unchecked against the DNA. TRBV21-1 is a pseudogene segment. The CDR3 spans 15 residues. The CDR3 sequence is CASSKAQGDTYEQYF. CDR3 nucleotide sequence: TGTGCCAGCAGCAAAGCGCAGGGGGATACCTACGAGCAGTACTTC.

In this sample, this clonotype turned up once. It may be a read error: a sequence one base away is much more abundant. V and J are TRBV3-1 and TRBJ2-5; TRBD2 matches 10 bases. The CDR3 is made up of 15 amino acids. CDR1 LGHDT and CDR2 YNNKEL come from the germline V gene (reference sequence). CDR3: CASTQLAGRQETQYF. In DNA form, the CDR3 reads TGTGCCAGCACCCAACTAGCGGGGAGACAAGAGACCCAGTACTTC.

The chain joins TRBV11-3 to TRBJ2-7; D assignment may be TRBD1 or TRBD2 (5 bases each). The end of the DNA fits TRBJ2-5 better, so the J call may be wrong. The CDR3 runs to 15 residues. Per germline, CDR1 SGHNT and CDR2 YENEEA. The CDR3 loop is CASSDRGPPVETQYF. CDR3 sequence (DNA): TGTGCCAGCAGTGATCGGGGCCCTCCGGTTGAGACCCAGTACTTC.

This clonotype was seen many times. V is TRBV5-1 and J is TRBJ2-1, with 7 bases matching TRBD2. V dropped 1 base and J dropped 1; count of bases not matched to a gene: 8. This CDR3 is 17 amino acids long. Germline V gene sequence: CDR1 SGHRS, CDR2 YFSETQ. The DNA of the CDR3 is TGCGCCAGCAGCTTGCTACCTCTAGCGGATTCCTACAATGAGCAGTTCTTC. This encodes CASSLLPLADSYNEQFF. Full variable domain (rest looked up from reference TRBV5-1 and TRBJ2-1): KAGVTQTPRYLIKTRGQQVTLSCSPISGHRSVSWYQQTPGQGLQFLFEYFSETQRNKGNFPGRFSGRQFSNSRSEMNVSTLELGDSALYLCASSLLPLADSYNEQFFGPGTRLTVL.

In its sample, this clonotype was seen a few times. The J gene is TRBJ2-3, the V gene TRBV9, with D perhaps matching TRBD2 (5 bases). The CDR3 totals 15 residues. Germline loops: CDR1 SGDLS, CDR2 YYNGEE. The V gene lost 4 bases and the J gene lost 0 bases, with 12 bases spanning the gap. The CDR3 sequence: CASSKFEGSTDTQYF. CDR3 nucleotides: TGTGCCAGCAGCAAGTTTGAGGGCAGCACAGATACGCAGTATTTT.

This sequence joins TRBV27 and TRBJ1-2; possible D gene TRBD1, 6 bases. This CDR3 comprises 14 residues. The V gene lost 5 bases and the J gene lost 8 bases, with 18 bases spanning the gap. CDR1 and CDR2 (germline): MNHEY, SMNVEV (reference sequence). The CDR3 is CASSGLGDTGGYTF. The CDR3 nucleotides are TGTGCCAGCAGTGGCCTCGGGGACACCGGAGGCTACACCTTC.

This clonotype came up a few times. The chain has TRBV20-1 and TRBJ2-5, with unresolved D. The V gene's germline CDR1 is DFQATT and CDR2 SNEGSKA (reference sequence). The length of the CDR3 is 14 residues. Deletions cut 0 bases from V and 7 bases from J, with 15 bases between. CDR3 loop: CSARDPAFQSTQYF. The CDR3 region has the DNA TGCAGTGCTAGAGACCCGGCTTTCCAATCGACCCAGTACTTC.

The rearrangement uses TRBV5-1 and TRBJ2-5; D uncertain. The CDR3 contains 13 residues. V was clipped by 4 bases and J by 5 bases, with 12 bases between them. Looked up from germline, CDR1 is SGHRS and CDR2 is YFSETQ. The CDR3 DNA follows: TGCGCCAGCAGCGTGATAGGGCAGGAGACCCAGTACTTC. Translation gives CASSVIGQETQYF.

Note on this clonotype: This may arise from a read error, as a much more abundant clone is one base away. The genes are TRBV12-3 or TRBV12-4 and TRBJ2-3, with a weak D call TRBD1 (5 bases). The CDR3 extends over 16 amino acids. The CDR3 region has the DNA TGTGCCGGCAGTCCCCAAATGGGCAGGGACACAGATACGCAGTATTTT. Amino acids: CAGSPQMGRDTDTQYF.

This sequence joins TRBV29-1 and TRBJ2-3, with D unresolved. The CDR3 covers 14 residues. Germline CDR1 SQVTM, CDR2 ANQGSEA. Trimming left V 2 bases short and J 5 bases short, with 14 bases between. Written as DNA, the CDR3 is TGCAGCGTTGAAAGTCTAGTTATCGGAGATACGCAGTATTTT. It translates to CSVESLVIGDTQYF.

The rearrangement links TRBV6-6 to TRBJ2-1; D remains unclear. With the DNA end fitting TRBJ2-7 better, the J assignment may be wrong. There are 12 residues in the CDR3. Germline loops: CDR1 MNHNY, CDR2 SVGAGI (reference sequence). CDR3 DNA sequence: TGTGCCAGCAGTTACGAGTACAATGAGCAGTACTTC. Encoded protein: CASSYEYNEQYF.

This clonotype appeared many times. J is TRBJ2-1 and V is TRBV6-6; D may be TRBD2 (6 bases). The DNA end lines up better with TRBJ2-7; the J call may be wrong. In germline, CDR1 is MNHNY, CDR2 SVGAGI (reference sequence). The CDR3 sequence is 13 residues long. CDR3 amino acids: CAGRLEVYNEQYF. CDR3 sequence (DNA): TGTGCCGGCCGACTAGAAGTCTACAATGAGCAGTACTTC.

V usage is TRBV5-1 and J usage is TRBJ2-1; 7 positions match TRBD1. TRBJ2-7 matches the DNA end more closely, so the J call is doubtful. The germline gives CDR1 SGHRS, CDR2 YFSETQ. The CDR3 loop spans 14 amino acids. The CDR3 spells CASSLRDRSGEQYF. The CDR3 bases are TGCGCCAGCAGCTTGCGGGACAGATCGGGAGAGCAGTACTTC.

As concerns this clonotype: A much larger clonotype is one base distant, so this may be a read error. CDR3 DNA sequence: TGTGCCATCAGTGCCGGGACTAGCGCGAGACTTACGCGGTATTTT. It encodes CAISAGTSARLTRYF. This rearrangement joins TRBV10-3 to TRBJ2-3; TRBD2 matches 10 bases. The CDR3 contains 15 residues. Germline assignment: CDR1 ENHRY and CDR2 SYGVKD.